The 3 T cell receptor beta chains below were found in one sample sequenced in a study of spatial heterogeneity in lung cancer. Each CDR3 protein gets one entry after TCRdb re-called the 5' RACE reads with MiXCR. The table lists about 10,000 distinct CDR3 sequences, over 4.5% of them singletons. Time point meaning: sample taken at primary tumor resection. Sequencing was performed on whole RNA extracted from tumor and nontumor lung tissue, or from frozen PBMC, and the material was left unsorted. Sequences were derived from PBMCs, sampled at surgery. All receptors come from a male donor with early-stage non-small cell lung cancer.

Relative to its sample, this clonotype is medium-sized. The genes are TRBV27 and TRBJ1-2; D gene unclear. Germline V lookup: CDR1 MNHEY, CDR2 SMNVEV (reference sequence). The CDR3 is 15 residues long. V gave up 1 base and J gave up 5 bases, with 14 bases separating them. CDR3 region: CASSLFSNGRYGYTF. Written as DNA, the CDR3 is TGTGCCAGCAGTTTATTTTCTAACGGAAGATATGGCTACACCTTC.

This chain uses TRBV6-5 with TRBJ2-2, with 11 positions matching TRBD2. Germline V gene lookup returns CDR1 MNHEY and CDR2 SVGAGI. This CDR3 is 16 amino acids long. With V trimmed by 2 bases and J by 4 bases, 3 bases remained unmatched. Here the CDR3 reads CASSYGLAGLTGELFF. The CDR3 DNA follows: TGTGCCAGCAGTTACGGACTAGCGGGTCTCACCGGGGAGCTGTTTTTT.

This clonotype appeared many times. The J gene is TRBJ2-7, the V gene TRBV20-1; D not resolved. Trimming pared 3 bases from V and 2 bases from J, leaving 11 bases between. Germline CDR1 DFQATT, CDR2 SNEGSKA (reference sequence). The CDR3 has 13 residues. DNA of the CDR3: TGCAGTGCTAGCGGCAGCCGAACCTACGAGCAGTACTTC. This codes for CSASGSRTYEQYF.